A single sample is the source of the 31 T cell receptor beta chains below, sequenced in a study of blood T cell repertoires in COVID-19. Here immunoSEQ multiplex PCR was the method, and the copy in TCRdb shows in-frame clones only, minus some. The repertoire holds around 300,000 clones, with nearly 90% as singletons. The sample was peripheral blood. The receptors were gathered from a woman aged 40-49 years with COVID-19, enrolled during active disease.

This clone was observed once. The sample contains more than one DNA sequence encoding this CDR3. The chain joins TRBV5-1 to TRBJ2-3, with TRBD2 matching 9 bases. After removal of 0 bases from V and 0 bases from J, the junction contained 2 bases not matched to a gene. There are 16 residues in the CDR3. Germline V gives CDR1 SGHRS, CDR2 YFSETQ. CDR3 in DNA: TGCGCCAGCAGCTTGGGTACTAGCGGGAGCACAGATACGCAGTATTTT. Translated: CASSLGTSGSTDTQYF.

The gene calls are TRBV30 and TRBJ1-5; 8 bases agree with TRBD1. The V gene end was trimmed by 2 bases and the J gene end by 4 bases; junction bases not matched to a gene: 7. The CDR3 contains 15 residues. Germline V lookup: CDR1 GTSNPN, CDR2 SVGIG (reference sequence). This CDR3 reads CAWSPTGQVNQPQHF. The CDR3, as DNA: TGTGCCTGGAGTCCAACGGGACAGGTGAATCAGCCCCAGCATTTT.

The chain carries TRBV24-1 and TRBJ2-1; 9 bases fit TRBD1. Per the germline V gene, CDR1 is KGHDR and CDR2 is SFDVKD. V was clipped by 4 bases and J by 0 bases; unmatched bases: 9. This CDR3 comprises 18 residues. CDR3 bases: TGTGCCACCAGTGACCCCAAGACAGGGGGGAGCTCCTACAATGAGCAGTTCTTC. Translation gives CATSDPKTGGSSYNEQFF.

The chain is built from TRBV21-1 and TRBJ1-4; the table calls TRBD1, which could not be checked here. TRBV21-1 is classified as a pseudogene. The CDR3 has 14 residues. CDR3 sequence (DNA): TGTGCCAGCAGCAAAGCGGACAGGGCTGAAAAACTGTTTTTT. This codes for CASSKADRAEKLFF.

The V and J genes are TRBV19 and TRBJ2-3, with D maybe TRBD2 (5 bases). This CDR3 has 14 amino acids. V was shortened by 9 bases and J by 1 base, with 14 bases between the two germline ends. CDR1 and CDR2 from the germline V gene are LNHDA and SQIVND (reference sequence). DNA of the CDR3: TGTGCCAGCCGCCGGGTCGGGGGCACAGATACGCAGTATTTT. Protein product: CASRRVGGTDTQYF.

V is TRBV2 and J is TRBJ2-1; D possibly corresponds to TRBD2 (5 bases). The CDR3 loop spans 14 amino acids. V was cut by 7 bases and J by 4 bases, with 14 bases left in between. Germline loops: CDR1 SNHLY, CDR2 FYNNEI. For the CDR3, the DNA is TGTGCCAGCAAGGATTGGACTGGATACAATGAGCAGTTCTTC. Translation: CASKDWTGYNEQFF. The whole variable domain, remainder taken from reference TRBV2 and TRBJ2-1, is EPEVTQTPSHQVTQMGQEVILRCVPISNHLYFYWYRQILGQKVEFLVSFYNNEISEKSEIFDDQFSVERPDGSNFTLKIRSTKLEDSAMYFCASKDWTGYNEQFFGPGTRLTVL.

This clone was seen only once. This chain links TRBV9 with TRBJ2-7, with D tentatively TRBD1 (6 bases). Germline CDR1 SGDLS, CDR2 YYNGEE. V lost 4 bases to trimming and J lost 3 bases, with 17 bases between them. The CDR3 spans 15 residues. The CDR3 loop reads CASSLEGDTLYEQYF. The CDR3, as DNA: TGTGCCAGCAGCCTCGAGGGGGACACCCTCTACGAGCAGTACTTC.

The rearrangement joins TRBV30 to TRBJ1-6; maybe TRBD1 (5 bases). The V and J ends lost 2 bases and 8 bases respectively, with 16 bases between them. The CDR3 contains 15 residues. Germline V CDR1 and CDR2: GTSNPN, SVGIG (reference sequence). The CDR3 loop reads CAWSIGRANYSPLHF. Written as DNA, the CDR3 is TGTGCCTGGAGTATCGGCAGGGCAAACTATTCACCCCTCCACTTT.

V usage is TRBV9 and J usage is TRBJ1-1, with TRBD1 identical over 12 bases. Trimming cost V 4 bases and J 3 bases; bases outside gene matches: 10. Germline-derived CDR1 and CDR2 are SGDLS and YYNGEE. CDR3 size: 17 residues. DNA for the CDR3: TGTGCCAGCAGCCCTCAGACGGGACAGGGGGCGGACACTGAAGCTTTCTTT. It translates to CASSPQTGQGADTEAFF.

V and J are TRBV6-5 and TRBJ2-1, with D tentatively TRBD2 (6 bases). The CDR3 sequence is 13 residues long. The V end was cut by 6 bases, the J end by 6 bases, with 12 bases between. Germline values: CDR1 MNHEY, CDR2 SVGAGI. CDR3 region: CASREGPGNEQFF. Here the CDR3 DNA reads TGTGCCAGCAGGGAGGGCCCCGGCAATGAGCAGTTCTTC.

This clone has more than one count but fewer than ten. The chain has TRBV7-3 and TRBJ2-2; 9 bases agree with TRBD2. The CDR3 contains 15 residues. The junction had 3 bases not matched to a gene; V was cut back by 6 bases and J by 1 base. CDR1 and CDR2 from the germline V gene are SGHTA and FQGTGA. The CDR3 here is CASSRLAVNTGELFF. CDR3 nucleotide sequence: TGTGCCAGCAGTAGACTAGCGGTGAACACCGGGGAGCTGTTTTTT.

V usage is TRBV18 and J usage is TRBJ2-7, with 13 bases lining up with TRBD2. V trimming: 5 bases; J trimming: 3 bases; junction bases outside the gene matches: 4. This CDR3 region has 15 residues. Germline lookup yields CDR1 KGHSH and CDR2 LQKENI. CDR3 protein: CASSSGLAGNYEQYF. The CDR3, as DNA: TGTGCCAGCTCATCGGGACTAGCGGGGAACTACGAGCAGTACTTC.

This rearrangement joins TRBV28 to TRBJ2-5; unclear D gene. Per the germline V gene, CDR1 is MDHEN and CDR2 is SYDVKM. This CDR3 region has 16 residues. The V end lost 4 bases, the J end lost 1 base, and 16 bases lay between the germline ends. The chain's CDR3 is CASSSPYKNGQETQYF. The DNA for the CDR3 is TGTGCCAGCAGTTCCCCCTATAAAAACGGCCAAGAGACCCAGTACTTC.

This clone was detected only a few times. This chain uses TRBV9 with TRBJ1-1; 8 bases align to TRBD1. V dropped 4 bases and J dropped 4; count of bases not matched to a gene: 9. The CDR3 loop spans 15 amino acids. Looked up from germline, CDR1 is SGDLS and CDR2 is YYNGEE. The CDR3 sequence is CASSPQGQGGTEAFF. The CDR3 DNA follows: TGTGCCAGCAGCCCTCAAGGACAGGGAGGCACTGAAGCTTTCTTT.

This clone was observed a handful of times. The genes are TRBV5-6 and TRBJ2-3; 7 bases line up with TRBD2. The germline V gene has CDR1 SGHDT and CDR2 YYEEEE. V shed 4 bases, J shed 1 base, and the junction held 9 bases outside the gene matches. The CDR3 is 16 residues long. The CDR3 DNA is TGTGCCAGCAGCCCGATTGGGGCGGGGGGCACAGATACGCAGTATTTT. This gives the protein CASSPIGAGGTDTQYF.

Turning to this clone: The sample contains more than one DNA sequence encoding this CDR3. This chain joins TRBV5-1 and TRBJ1-5; weak D call: TRBD1 (5 bases). Deletions cut 0 bases from V and 1 base from J, with 8 bases between. Germline V CDR1 and CDR2: SGHRS, YFSETQ. CDR3 size: 15 residues. The CDR3 DNA reads as TGCGCCAGCAGCTTGGCGGGGGTGAGCAATCAGCCCCAGCATTTT. Amino acid sequence: CASSLAGVSNQPQHF.

The chain uses TRBV28 and TRBJ1-5; 8 positions match TRBD1. Germline V lookup: CDR1 MDHEN, CDR2 SYDVKM. With 10 bases clipped from V and 0 bases from J, the junction kept 8 bases outside the gene matches. This CDR3 is 15 amino acids long. CDR3: CATNDRGYSNQPQHF. The CDR3 DNA is TGTGCCACCAACGACAGGGGATATAGCAATCAGCCCCAGCATTTT.

The rearrangement links TRBV30 to TRBJ2-1, with TRBD2 identical over 16 bases. The CDR3 consists of 16 residues. Germline values: CDR1 GTSNPN, CDR2 SVGIG (reference sequence). The V gene end was trimmed by 1 base and the J gene end by 10 bases; junction bases not matched to a gene: 7. The CDR3 nucleotides are TGTGCCTGGAGTGCGGGACTAGCGGGAGGGATTAGGGAGCAGTTCTTC. As protein: CAWSAGLAGGIREQFF.

The chain has TRBV6-5 and TRBJ1-2, with D perhaps matching TRBD1 (6 bases). The length of the CDR3 is 13 residues. In germline, CDR1 is MNHEY, CDR2 SVGAGI. V was clipped by 7 bases and J by 6 bases, with 15 bases between them. This CDR3 is CASITPTGHGYTF. Here the CDR3 DNA reads TGTGCCAGCATCACCCCTACAGGGCATGGCTACACCTTC.

Only one count was recorded for this clone. The chain employs TRBV19 and TRBJ2-5; 9 bases map to TRBD1. CDR3 size: 15 residues. V trimming: 3 bases; J trimming: 4 bases; junction bases outside the gene matches: 6. CDR1 LNHDA and CDR2 SQIVND come from the germline V gene (reference sequence). CDR3 loop: CASSMRQGVRETQYF. The DNA of the CDR3 is TGTGCCAGTAGTATGAGACAGGGGGTCAGAGAGACCCAGTACTTC.

The gene calls are TRBV28 and TRBJ1-2; 9 positions agree with TRBD1. The germline CDR1 and CDR2 sequences are MDHEN and SYDVKM. V gave up 7 bases and J gave up 5 bases; unmatched junction bases: 11. The CDR3 spans 15 residues. CDR3 coding DNA: TGTGCCAGCACTCTCTACCCCGGGACAGGGTATGGCTACACCTTC. This codes for CASTLYPGTGYGYTF.

This chain joins TRBV7-3 and TRBJ2-7; D is perhaps TRBD1 (5 bases). This CDR3 has 14 amino acids. Germline loops: CDR1 SGHTA, CDR2 FQGTGA. The V and J ends lost 2 bases and 3 bases respectively, with 11 bases between them. In DNA, the CDR3 is TGTGCCAGCAGCTTAGATCTAGGGGACTACGAGCAGTACTTC. This sequence encodes CASSLDLGDYEQYF.

A single count supports this clone. The genes are TRBV5-6 and TRBJ2-6, with D perhaps matching TRBD1 (5 bases). This CDR3 contains 17 residues. Deletions cut 0 bases from V and 0 bases from J, with 10 bases between. CDR1 SGHDT and CDR2 YYEEEE come from the germline V gene. The CDR3 reads CASSLDRLSSGANVLTF. DNA for the CDR3: TGTGCCAGCAGCTTGGACAGGCTTAGCTCTGGGGCCAACGTCCTGACTTTC.

This rearrangement joins TRBV24-1 to TRBJ1-1; D is uncertain. The V end lost 3 bases, the J end lost 0 bases, and 7 bases lay between the germline ends. CDR1 and CDR2 (germline): KGHDR, SFDVKD. The CDR3 has 14 residues. The CDR3 is CATSDGSMNTEAFF. CDR3 nucleotides: TGTGCCACCAGTGATGGCAGTATGAACACTGAAGCTTTCTTT.

J is TRBJ1-2 and V is TRBV5-4; 11 bases are shared with TRBD1. Germline CDR1 reads SGHNT; CDR2 reads YYREEE (reference sequence). After removal of 5 bases from V and 4 bases from J, the junction contained 7 bases not matched to a gene. This CDR3 has 15 amino acids. In nucleotides, the CDR3 is TGTGCCAGCAGATGGACAGGGGGCGCTGGCTATGGCTACACCTTC. Translated: CASRWTGGAGYGYTF.

The chain recombines TRBV9 with TRBJ1-1, with 7 bases aligning to TRBD1. This CDR3 comprises 17 residues. The V and J ends lost 4 bases and 3 bases, in that order; junction bases with no gene match: 15. The germline gives CDR1 SGDLS, CDR2 YYNGEE. This chain's CDR3 is CASSLRIGGVGDTEAFF. The CDR3 DNA reads as TGTGCCAGCAGCCTAAGAATAGGGGGCGTTGGGGACACTGAAGCTTTCTTT.

V usage is TRBV5-4 and J usage is TRBJ1-1; maybe TRBD1 (6 bases). The CDR3 is 15 amino acids. Trimming took 0 bases from V and 1 from J, leaving 10 bases between them. The germline CDR1 and CDR2 sequences are SGHNT and YYREEE (reference sequence). The CDR3 is CASSLGSGANTEAFF. CDR3 in DNA: TGTGCCAGCAGCTTGGGGTCAGGGGCGAACACTGAAGCTTTCTTT.

This clone was picked up one time. The rearrangement joins TRBV7-2 to TRBJ1-1; 8 positions agree with TRBD1. This CDR3 contains 15 residues. J was trimmed by 10 bases and V by 5 bases; bases with no gene match: 15. Germline V gene lookup returns CDR1 SGHTA and CDR2 FQGNSA. This chain's CDR3 is CASSPRQGKWERAFF. CDR3 sequence (DNA): TGTGCCAGCAGCCCCAGACAGGGGAAGTGGGAAAGAGCTTTCTTT.

The rearrangement links TRBV28 to TRBJ1-1; TRBD1 agrees at 8 bases. J lost 5 bases, V lost 1 base, and 0 bases had no gene match. This CDR3 is 13 amino acids long. From germline, CDR1 is MDHEN and CDR2 SYDVKM. CDR3 nucleotides: TGTGCCAGCAGTTTATACAGGGGGACTGAAGCTTTCTTT. Translating it yields CASSLYRGTEAFF.

In its sample, this clone was seen once. The V call is TRBV4-3, the J call TRBJ1-2; the D gene is possibly TRBD1 (5 bases). The length of the CDR3 is 13 residues. Germline loops: CDR1 LGHNA, CDR2 YSLEER. V lost 0 bases, J lost 6 bases, and 8 bases lay in between. In DNA form, the CDR3 reads TGCGCCAGCAGCCAAGATGGGGGGGATGGCTACACCTTC. Amino acids: CASSQDGGDGYTF.

The V gene is TRBV5-1, the J gene TRBJ1-5, with TRBD1 matching over 10 bases. Germline V gene lookup returns CDR1 SGHRS and CDR2 YFSETQ. V lost 4 bases to trimming and J lost 7 bases; unmatched junction nucleotides: 8. There are 15 residues in the CDR3. DNA for the CDR3: TGCGCCAGCAGCGCCGGGACAGGGGTCGGCCAGCCCCAGCATTTT. This encodes CASSAGTGVGQPQHF.